The sequence of this T cell receptor (beta chain) was determined in a study of T cell changes during pregnancy in multiple sclerosis. The V and J ends lost 3 bases and 4 bases respectively, with 9 bases between them. The CDR3 length is 13 residues. The germline gives CDR1 SEHNR, CDR2 FQNEAQ (reference sequence). Measured with immunoSEQ multiplex PCR; TCRdb has only the in-frame clones, and not every one. The table includes tens of thousands of clones, roughly 85% detected once. The specimen was CD4+ T cells from peripheral blood mononuclear cells, collected before pregnancy. This TCR derives from a female donor with multiple sclerosis, enrolled in a pregnancy study. The chain recombines TRBV7-9 with TRBJ1-2; TRBD1 might be the D (6 bases). The chain's CDR3 is CASSLGAGYGYTF. The CDR3 nucleotides read TGTGCCAGCAGCTTGGGGGCCGGCTATGGCTACACCTTC.